The subject of this entry is one T cell receptor (beta chain). The data stem from a study of blood T cells in healthy people across ages. Primed by a sample-barcoded 5' primer and a J-beta primer mix, a second PCR proceeded for 7 to 11 cycles. TCRdb independently ran MiXCR on the 5' RACE reads; one entry per CDR3 protein. Found here are around 1.1 million distinct CDR3 sequences, more than 30% of them singletons; the top ten hold 10% to 15%. Donors gave approximately 9.9 milliliters of peripheral blood apiece. This CDR3 spans 15 amino acids. Trimming took 3 bases from V and 0 from J, leaving 12 bases between them. Germline CDR1 and CDR2: SGHRS and YFSETQ.

Sequenced sample: blood. This sequence joins TRBV5-1 and TRBJ2-5; D is tentatively TRBD1 or TRBD2 (5 bases each). This clonotype originated in a man aged 18 to 29 in good health. CDR3 sequence reads: CASSSEGMYQETQYF. As DNA, the CDR3 is TGCGCCAGCAGCTCCGAGGGGATGTACCAAGAGACCCAGTACTTC.